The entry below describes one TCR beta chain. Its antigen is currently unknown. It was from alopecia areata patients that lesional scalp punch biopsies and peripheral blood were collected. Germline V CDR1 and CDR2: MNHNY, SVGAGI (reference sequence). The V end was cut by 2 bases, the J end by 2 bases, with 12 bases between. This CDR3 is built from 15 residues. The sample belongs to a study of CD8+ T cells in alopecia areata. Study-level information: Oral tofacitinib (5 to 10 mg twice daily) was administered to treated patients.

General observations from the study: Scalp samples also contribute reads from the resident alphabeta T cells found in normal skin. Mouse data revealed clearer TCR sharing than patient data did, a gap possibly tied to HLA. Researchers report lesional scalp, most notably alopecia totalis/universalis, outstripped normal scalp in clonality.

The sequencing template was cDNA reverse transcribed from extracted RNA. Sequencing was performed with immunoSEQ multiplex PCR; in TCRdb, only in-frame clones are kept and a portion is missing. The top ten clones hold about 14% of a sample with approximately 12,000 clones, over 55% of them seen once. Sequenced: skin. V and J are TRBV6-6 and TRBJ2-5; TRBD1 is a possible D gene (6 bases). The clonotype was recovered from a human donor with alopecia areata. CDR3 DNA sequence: TGTGCCAGCAGTTACCTCGGACAGACACAAGAGACCCAGTACTTC. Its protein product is CASSYLGQTQETQYF.